Sequencing of this T cell receptor beta chain was carried out in a study of cytomegalovirus exposure and HLA in healthy donors. Study-level points and caveats: While the bulk of TCR sequences proved rare, some public TCRs turned up in many donors.

Profiling relied on immunoSEQ multiplex PCR, and the TCRdb table lists in-frame clones only, not all of them. The data show about 180,000 clones, around 85% seen once. About this clone: Antigen: not known.

This TCR derives from a man between 18 and 29 years old in good health and CMV-seropositive. Sequenced material: PBMCs.

The CDR3 loop reads CASSLSGQPSYGYTF. CDR3 bases: TGTGCCAGCAGTTTATCGGGACAGCCTTCCTATGGCTACACCTTC. The chain is built from TRBV28 and TRBJ1-2, with TRBD1 matching over 7 bases. Germline V gene data show CDR1 as MDHEN and CDR2 as SYDVKM. V gave up 1 base and J gave up 4 bases; unmatched junction bases: 6. The CDR3 is made up of 15 amino acids.